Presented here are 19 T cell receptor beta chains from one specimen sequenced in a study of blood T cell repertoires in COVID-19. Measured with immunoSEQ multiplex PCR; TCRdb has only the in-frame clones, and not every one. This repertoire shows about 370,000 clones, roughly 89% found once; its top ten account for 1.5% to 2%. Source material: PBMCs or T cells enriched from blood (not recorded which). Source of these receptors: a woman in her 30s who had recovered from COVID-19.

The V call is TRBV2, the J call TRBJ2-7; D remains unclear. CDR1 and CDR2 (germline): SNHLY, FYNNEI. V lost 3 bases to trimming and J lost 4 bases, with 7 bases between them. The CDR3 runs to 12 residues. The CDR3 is CASSDRKYEQYF. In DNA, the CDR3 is TGTGCCAGCAGTGACAGAAAATACGAGCAGTACTTC.

The CDR3 DNA follows: TGTGCCAGCGCTTCACAAACCGCCAAAAACATTCAGTACTTC. The encoded protein is CASASQTAKNIQYF. The V call is TRBV5-4, the J call TRBJ2-4; D remains ambiguous. CDR3 length: 14 residues. The germline CDR1 and CDR2 sequences are SGHNT and YYREEE (reference sequence). The V and J ends lost 7 bases and 1 base respectively, with 12 bases between them.

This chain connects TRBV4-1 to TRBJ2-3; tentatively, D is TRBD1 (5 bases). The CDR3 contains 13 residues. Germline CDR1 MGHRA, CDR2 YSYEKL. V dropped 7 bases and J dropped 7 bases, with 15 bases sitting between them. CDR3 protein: CASKDISANTQYF. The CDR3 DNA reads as TGCGCCAGCAAGGACATAAGCGCAAATACGCAGTATTTT.

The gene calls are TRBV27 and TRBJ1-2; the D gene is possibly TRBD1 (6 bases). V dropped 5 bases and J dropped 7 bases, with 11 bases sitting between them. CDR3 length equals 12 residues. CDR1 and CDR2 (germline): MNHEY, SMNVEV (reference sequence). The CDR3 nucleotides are TGTGCCAGCAGTACGACAGGAGGTGGCTACACCTTC. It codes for CASSTTGGGYTF.

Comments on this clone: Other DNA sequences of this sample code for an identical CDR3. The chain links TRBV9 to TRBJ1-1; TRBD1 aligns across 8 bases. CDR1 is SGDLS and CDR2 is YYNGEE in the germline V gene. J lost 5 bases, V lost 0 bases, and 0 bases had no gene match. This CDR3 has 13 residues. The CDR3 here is CASSVGTGTEAFF. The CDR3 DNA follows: TGTGCCAGCAGCGTAGGGACAGGGACTGAAGCTTTCTTT.

The CDR3 DNA follows: TGTGCCTGGAGTCAGACAGGGGTGAAGTATCAGCCCCAGCATTTT. This encodes CAWSQTGVKYQPQHF. This chain connects TRBV30 to TRBJ1-5; TRBD1 matches 8 bases. With 2 bases clipped from V and 5 bases from J, the junction kept 8 bases outside the gene matches. CDR1 is GTSNPN and CDR2 is SVGIG in the germline V gene (reference sequence). The CDR3 totals 15 residues.

The CDR3 DNA reads as TGCGCCAGCAGCTTGCCGAGGGGGCGGGGAAGCAATGAGCAGTTCTTC. Translation: CASSLPRGRGSNEQFF. The chain uses TRBV5-1 and TRBJ2-1, with D maybe TRBD1 (7 bases). Trimming cost V 1 base and J 6 bases, with 17 bases left between them. Germline-derived CDR1 and CDR2 are SGHRS and YFSETQ. This CDR3 comprises 16 residues.

The CDR3 nucleotides are TGTGCCAGCAGCTTCCCGGGACAGGGAAACCCCGGGGAGCTGTTTTTT. It is translated as CASSFPGQGNPGELFF. The V gene is TRBV7-3, the J gene TRBJ2-2; TRBD1 aligns across 9 bases. The germline V gene has CDR1 SGHTA and CDR2 FQGTGA. J lost 6 bases, V lost 3 bases, and 8 bases had no gene match. The CDR3 is made up of 16 amino acids.

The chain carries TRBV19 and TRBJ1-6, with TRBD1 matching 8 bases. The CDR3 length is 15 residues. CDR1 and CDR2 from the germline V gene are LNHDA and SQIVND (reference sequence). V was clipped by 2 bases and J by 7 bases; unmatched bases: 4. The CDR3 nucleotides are TGTGCCAGTAGTATAAATTCAGGGGGCAATTCACCCCTCCACTTT. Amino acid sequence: CASSINSGGNSPLHF.

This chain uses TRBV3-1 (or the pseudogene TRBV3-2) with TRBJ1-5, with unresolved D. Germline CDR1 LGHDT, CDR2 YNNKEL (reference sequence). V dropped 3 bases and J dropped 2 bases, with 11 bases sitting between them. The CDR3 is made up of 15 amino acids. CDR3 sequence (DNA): TGTGCCAGCAGCCAGGGAGTTCAAGGCAATCAGCCCCAGCATTTT. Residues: CASSQGVQGNQPQHF.

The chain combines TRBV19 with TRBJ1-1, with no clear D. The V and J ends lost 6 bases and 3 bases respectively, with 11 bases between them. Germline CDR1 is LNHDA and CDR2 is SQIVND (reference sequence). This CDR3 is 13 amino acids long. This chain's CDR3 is CASSPTSHTEAFF. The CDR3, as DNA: TGTGCCAGTAGCCCAACATCTCACACTGAAGCTTTCTTT.

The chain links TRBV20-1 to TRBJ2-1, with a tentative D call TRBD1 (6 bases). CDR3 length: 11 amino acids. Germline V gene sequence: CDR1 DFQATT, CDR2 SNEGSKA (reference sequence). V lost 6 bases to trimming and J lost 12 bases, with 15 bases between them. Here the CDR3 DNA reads TGCAGTGCGAGACGTGAGGGGGTGCAGTTCTTC. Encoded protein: CSARREGVQFF.

CDR3 nucleotides: TGTGCCACCACCAGGGGAACAACTAATGAAAAACTGTTTTTT. Its translation is CATTRGTTNEKLFF. This sequence joins TRBV3-1 (or the pseudogene TRBV3-2) and TRBJ1-4, with D tentatively TRBD1 (6 bases). There are 14 residues in the CDR3. Trimming took off 10 bases at V and 0 bases at J, with 12 bases between the two ends. CDR1 and CDR2 (germline): LGHDT, YNNKEL (reference sequence).

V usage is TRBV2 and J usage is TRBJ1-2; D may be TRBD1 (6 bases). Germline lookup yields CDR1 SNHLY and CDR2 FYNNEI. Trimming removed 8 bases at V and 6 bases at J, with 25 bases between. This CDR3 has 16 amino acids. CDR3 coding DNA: TGTGCCAGCCCCGGAACCCGTAGGGGGTGGTTTGATGGCTACACCTTC. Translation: CASPGTRRGWFDGYTF.

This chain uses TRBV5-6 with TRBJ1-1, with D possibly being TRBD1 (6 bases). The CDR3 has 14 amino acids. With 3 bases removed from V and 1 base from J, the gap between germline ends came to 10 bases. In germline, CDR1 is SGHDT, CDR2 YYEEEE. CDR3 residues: CASSWTVTNTEAFF. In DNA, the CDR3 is TGTGCCAGCAGCTGGACAGTCACGAACACTGAAGCTTTCTTT.

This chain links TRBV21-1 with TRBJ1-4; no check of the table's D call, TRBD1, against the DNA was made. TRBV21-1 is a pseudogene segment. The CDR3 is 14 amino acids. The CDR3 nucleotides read TGTGCCAGCAGCAGGGACCAAGGGGGCGAAAAACTGTTTTTT. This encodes CASSRDQGGEKLFF.

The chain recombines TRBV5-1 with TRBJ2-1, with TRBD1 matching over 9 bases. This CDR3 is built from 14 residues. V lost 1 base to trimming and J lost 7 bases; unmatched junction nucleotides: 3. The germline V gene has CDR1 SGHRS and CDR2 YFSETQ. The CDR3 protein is CASSLRDRENEQFF. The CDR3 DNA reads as TGCGCCAGCAGCTTGAGGGACAGGGAGAATGAGCAGTTCTTC.

CDR3 residues: CASSVAPGGEQFF. The CDR3 nucleotides read TGTGCCAGCAGCGTAGCCCCGGGAGGTGAGCAGTTCTTC. This sequence joins TRBV9 and TRBJ2-1; 7 nucleotides line up with TRBD2. The CDR3 covers 13 residues. Germline-derived CDR1 and CDR2 are SGDLS and YYNGEE. The V segment lost 0 bases and the J segment 9 bases; nucleotides outside the gene matches: 3.

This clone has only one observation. The CDR3 spells CASSYKAGGRAGELFF. For the CDR3, the DNA is TGCGCCAGCAGCTATAAAGCGGGAGGCCGCGCCGGGGAGCTGTTTTTT. The rearrangement joins TRBV5-1 to TRBJ2-2; TRBD2 matches at 9 bases. Per the germline V gene, CDR1 is SGHRS and CDR2 is YFSETQ. V trimming: 3 bases; J trimming: 6 bases; junction bases outside the gene matches: 9. CDR3 length equals 16 residues.